The present entry profiles one T cell receptor beta chain with its context. These data come from a study of blood T cell repertoires in COVID-19. Study information: The United States, Italy and Spain supplied acute and convalescent COVID-19 samples.

Researchers sorted participants into cohorts using their self-reported clinical history. The CDR3 length is 13 residues. CDR1 is SGDLS, CDR2 YYNGEE, per germline. V was clipped by 2 bases and J by 4 bases, with 6 bases between them. Profiling relied on immunoSEQ multiplex PCR, and the TCRdb table lists in-frame clones only, not all of them. This sample has 250,000 or so clones, with around 81% found just once. The TCR sequence derives from a middle-aged man who had recovered from COVID-19. The V and J genes are TRBV9 and TRBJ1-4; D unresolved. Sequenced sample: PBMCs or T cells enriched from blood (not recorded which). The CDR3 protein is CASSVSVNEKLFF. The DNA of the CDR3 is TGTGCCAGCAGCGTCTCAGTTAATGAAAAACTGTTTTTT.